The rows below give T cell receptor beta chains drawn from one sample of a study of brain metastases from non-small cell lung cancer. Here immunoSEQ multiplex PCR was the method, and the copy in TCRdb shows in-frame clones only, minus some. The sample has under 3,000 clones; roughly 88% are singletons. The sequencing sample was made of primary lung tumor tissue. These receptors all stem from a donor at least 40 years old with non-small cell lung cancer. Both conserved end residues are trimmed from each CDR3.

v_gene	j_gene	CDR3aa
TRBV28	TRBJ1-2	ASYYQGSGYT
TRBV10-2	TRBJ2-7	ASSQQGGYEQY
TRBV6-2/TRBV6-3	TRBJ1-3	ASSHGGSGNTIY
TRBV19	TRBJ2-1	ASTPSGSVRQNEQF
TRBV6-5	NA	ASRPTLAGSNTIY
TRBV5-1	TRBJ2-7	ASSQRSGSYEQY
TRBV18	TRBJ1-5	ASFADGNSNQPQH
TRBV7-2	TRBJ2-3	ASSSLAGTADTQY
TRBV10-3	TRBJ2-3	AISESTGPGDTQY
TRBV10-3	TRBJ1-5	AISEVENQPQH
TRBV24-1	TRBJ2-5	ATSDSGLPRIQETQY
TRBV19	TRBJ2-2	ASSINRVTGELF
TRBV9	TRBJ2-7	ASSVGREGYEQY
TRBV12-5	TRBJ2-7	ASGLEVGEQY
TRBV11-3	TRBJ2-1	ASSFDSLGNEQF
TRBV28	TRBJ2-3	ASSRQDLTDTQY
TRBV18	TRBJ2-2	ASSSPFSGRLDTGELF
TRBV9	TRBJ1-5	ASSGQGGNQPQH
TRBV19	TRBJ1-1	ASVLGQGRDLITEAF
TRBV3-1/TRBV3-2	TRBJ1-6	ASSQGGFYNSPLH
TRBV2	TRBJ2-1	AGAGLAMNEQF
TRBV20-1	TRBJ2-1	SARPIEEQF
TRBV2	TRBJ1-1	ASNKRNTETF
TRBV7-9	TRBJ2-1	ASSLGPGGYNEQF
TRBV3-1/TRBV3-2	TRBJ2-4	ASSQATVNIQY
TRBV28	TRBJ1-2	ASTQGGTSNYGYT
TRBV5-6	TRBJ2-5	VSSLARDRGRYRETQY
TRBV6-5	TRBJ2-3	ASSYSRTLADTQY
TRBV2	TRBJ2-1	ASSEALRQRGDEQF
TRBV6-2/TRBV6-3	TRBJ2-7	ASSYQGPYEQY
TRBV11-1	TRBJ2-5	ASSPPGGLGQETQY
TRBV7-8	TRBJ2-3	ASSLAYPDTDTQY
TRBV18	TRBJ2-7	ASSPRTEYEQY
TRBV14	TRBJ2-1	ASSQEGLTSGRSDEQF
TRBV9	TRBJ1-6	ASSPSGNSKGSPLH
TRBV6-4	TRBJ2-3	ASSLRANETDTQY
TRBV6-5	TRBJ1-1	ASSLRVNTEAF
TRBV2	TRBJ1-6	ASSVTEDNSPLH
TRBV6-4	TRBJ1-1	ASSVAMGAKAF
TRBV7-9	TRBJ2-7	ASSLGTGGSEQY
TRBV5-1	TRBJ2-2	ASSSGGGYTGELF
TRBV5-1	TRBJ2-3	ASSSLPGTDTQY
TRBV11-3	TRBJ2-3	ASSWRGTDTQY
TRBV18	TRBJ2-5	ASSPPTNRETQY
TRBV12-5	TRBJ2-1	ASGLGTTYNEQF
TRBV5-6	TRBJ2-3	ASSFGTSHRDTQY
TRBV27	TRBJ2-7	ASSSQRQGSTYEQY
TRBV24-1	TRBJ1-1	ATSDGTGVSKAF
TRBV28	TRBJ1-3	ASRHRFPSNRENGDTIY
TRBV5-5	TRBJ2-7	ASSLGAGNYEQY
TRBV5-4	TRBJ1-1	ASSLGQGASMNTEAF
TRBV12-5	TRBJ2-5	ASGPSDRETQY
TRBV24-1	TRBJ2-3	ATSDSTGGKITDTQY
TRBV21-1	TRBJ1-1	ASSKERRTSGTEAF
TRBV28	TRBJ2-1	ASSLMTGNYNEQF